This T cell receptor beta chain was sequenced during a study of blood T cell repertoires in COVID-19. Clones were sequenced by immunoSEQ multiplex PCR, and TCRdb holds only the in-frame ones, with some missing. The repertoire holds 120,000 to 150,000 clones, with roughly four fifths as singletons. Germline loops: CDR1 GTSNPN, CDR2 SVGIG (reference sequence). Germline trimming cut 5 bases from V and 6 bases from J; bases unmatched to any gene: 2. The CDR3 loop spans 11 amino acids. The sequence was obtained from a woman older than 75 in a cohort sampled during active or convalescent COVID-19. The chain joins TRBV30 to TRBJ1-1; 8 positions match TRBD1. The sample taken for sequencing was peripheral blood. CDR3 nucleotide sequence: TGTGCCTGGGGACAGGGCGCTGAAGCTTTCTTT. Translation gives CAWGQGAEAFF.